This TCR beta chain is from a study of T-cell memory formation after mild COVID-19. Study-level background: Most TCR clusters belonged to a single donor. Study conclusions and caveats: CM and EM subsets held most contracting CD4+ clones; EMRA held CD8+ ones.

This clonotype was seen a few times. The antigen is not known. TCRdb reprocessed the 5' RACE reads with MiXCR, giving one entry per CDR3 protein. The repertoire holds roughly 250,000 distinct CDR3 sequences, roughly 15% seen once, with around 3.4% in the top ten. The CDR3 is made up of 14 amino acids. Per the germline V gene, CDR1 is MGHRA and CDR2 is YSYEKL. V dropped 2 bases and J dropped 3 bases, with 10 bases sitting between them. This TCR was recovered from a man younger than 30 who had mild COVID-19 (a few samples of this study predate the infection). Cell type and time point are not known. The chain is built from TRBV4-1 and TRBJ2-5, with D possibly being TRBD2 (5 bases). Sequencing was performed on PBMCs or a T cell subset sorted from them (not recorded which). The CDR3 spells CASSQRGDKETQYF. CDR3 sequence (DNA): TGCGCCAGCAGCCAACGGGGAGATAAAGAGACCCAGTACTTC.